This T cell receptor beta chain was captured by sequencing in a study of identifying expanded T cells in peripheral blood. Study results and limitations: Clone count variance between roughly two-week samples rose with total template count. Technical replicates showed about 1.2 changed clones; two weeks about 16.4; four weeks 19.

CDR3 length: 11 residues. Germline values: CDR1 SNHLY, CDR2 FYNNEI. Trimming stripped 6 bases from V and 10 bases from J, with 12 bases between. The sample holds one count of this clone. Its antigen is undetermined. Collection occurred without any documented infections or immune events in donors. Sequencing was performed with immunoSEQ multiplex PCR; in TCRdb, only in-frame clones are kept and a portion is missing. The sample lists over 85,000 clones, 70% to 90% occurring once. This sequence was found in a person aged 18-70 years in good health. This sequence joins TRBV2 and TRBJ1-1; the D is unclear. The sequenced material came from blood. The CDR3 sequence: CASSPVPAAFF. The CDR3 DNA reads as TGTGCCAGCAGCCCGGTCCCGGCAGCTTTCTTT.